The next 18 T cell receptor beta chains were all read from a single sample in a study of T cell responses to AZD1222 COVID-19 vaccine. The protocol was immunoSEQ multiplex PCR, while the TCRdb copy is restricted to in-frame clones and leaves out a portion. The repertoire holds about 110,000 clones, with 85% to 95% as singletons. This material consisted of peripheral blood, taken 28 days after the second AZD1222 dose. Source of these receptors: an adult who received the AZD1222 COVID-19 vaccine.

The chain links TRBV24-1 to TRBJ2-2, with a tentative D call TRBD2 (5 bases). The CDR3 is made up of 13 amino acids. Germline lookup yields CDR1 KGHDR and CDR2 SFDVKD. Trimming cost V 7 bases and J 1 base, with 6 bases left between them. For the CDR3, the DNA is TGTGCCACCAGACTAGGGAACACCGGGGAGCTGTTTTTT. Protein sequence: CATRLGNTGELFF.

This sequence joins TRBV3-1 (or the pseudogene TRBV3-2) and TRBJ1-2, with 11 bases aligning to TRBD1. Germline V lookup: CDR1 LGHDT, CDR2 YNNKEL (reference sequence). This CDR3 contains 18 residues. Trimming at V came to 4 bases and at J to 8 bases, leaving 18 bases not matched to a gene. CDR3 sequence reads: CASSPLVRTGGGGVGYTF. In DNA form, the CDR3 reads TGTGCCAGCAGCCCCCTAGTTAGGACAGGGGGCGGAGGAGTAGGCTACACCTTC.

The chain joins TRBV19 to TRBJ1-5; D is unresolved. Trimming removed 6 bases at V and 4 bases at J, with 7 bases between. The V gene's germline CDR1 is LNHDA and CDR2 SQIVND (reference sequence). The CDR3 loop spans 12 amino acids. The CDR3 region has the DNA TGTGCCAGTAGGGTAGGGAATCAGCCCCAGCATTTT. This sequence encodes CASRVGNQPQHF.

J is TRBJ2-7 and V is TRBV29-1; D is unresolved. In germline, CDR1 is SQVTM, CDR2 ANQGSEA. Deletions cut 2 bases from V and 0 bases from J, with 8 bases between. This CDR3 is 13 amino acids long. CDR3 bases: TGCAGCGTTGAACGAGGAAACTCCTACGAGCAGTACTTC. This codes for CSVERGNSYEQYF.

The CDR3 DNA follows: TGCAGCGTTGCCGGCAGACAAACGGGCCGCTACACCTTC. This encodes CSVAGRQTGRYTF. The rearrangement links TRBV29-1 to TRBJ1-2; D unresolved. Germline V gene sequence: CDR1 SQVTM, CDR2 ANQGSEA. This CDR3 contains 13 residues. V lost 4 bases and J lost 9, with 18 bases in between.

The genes are TRBV5-1 and TRBJ2-7; either TRBD1 or TRBD2 may supply D (6 bases each). The CDR3 is 14 amino acids. Trimming shortened V by 0 bases and J by 3 bases, and 10 bases separated the two germline ends. Germline V lookup: CDR1 SGHRS, CDR2 YFSETQ. This CDR3 reads CASSLVGGGYEQYF. The DNA of the CDR3 is TGCGCCAGCAGCTTGGTGGGGGGCGGCTACGAGCAGTACTTC.

The chain couples TRBV5-4 to TRBJ1-5, with D possibly matching TRBD1 (5 bases). Germline V gene data show CDR1 as SGHNT and CDR2 as YYREEE (reference sequence). Trimming left V 0 bases short and J 6 bases short, with 13 bases between. The CDR3 has 15 residues. The CDR3 coding sequence is TGTGCCAGCAGCTTGGTTCCAGGGATGATTCAGCCCCAGCATTTT. It encodes CASSLVPGMIQPQHF.

This chain connects TRBV5-1 to TRBJ2-5; possibly TRBD2 for D (5 bases). Germline V gene lookup returns CDR1 SGHRS and CDR2 YFSETQ. V lost 4 bases and J 3 bases, leaving 13 bases between the germline ends. This CDR3 spans 14 amino acids. The CDR3 here is CASSPTTLEETQYF. The DNA for the CDR3 is TGCGCCAGCAGCCCGACTACTCTCGAAGAGACCCAGTACTTC.

The rearrangement joins TRBV12-3 or TRBV12-4 to TRBJ2-4; D gene unclear. CDR3 length: 11 amino acids. The germline V and J ends were trimmed by 8 bases and 6 bases, with 8 bases remaining between them. The CDR3 DNA reads as TGTGCCAGCCTCTCGCGAAACATTCAGTACTTC. It yields the protein CASLSRNIQYF.

The DNA for the CDR3 is TGTGCCAGCAGTGAACAGGGAGTCGTTAACTACGAGCAGTACTTC. Protein product: CASSEQGVVNYEQYF. The chain employs TRBV2 and TRBJ2-7; D assignment may be TRBD1 or TRBD2 (5 bases each). This CDR3 is 15 amino acids long. V gave up 2 bases and J gave up 3 bases, with 14 bases separating them. Germline values: CDR1 SNHLY, CDR2 FYNNEI.

CDR3 residues: CASSLANPELDTEAFF. The CDR3 coding sequence is TGTGCCAGCAGCTTGGCCAACCCCGAATTGGACACTGAAGCTTTCTTT. The chain combines TRBV5-5 with TRBJ1-1; the D is unclear. Germline CDR1 and CDR2: SGHKS and YYEKEE (reference sequence). V shed 0 bases and J shed 3 bases, with 15 bases lying between them. CDR3 length: 16 amino acids.

This chain links TRBV12-3 or TRBV12-4 with TRBJ2-7; possible D gene TRBD2, 5 bases. This CDR3 comprises 13 residues. The V end was cut by 8 bases, the J end by 2 bases, with 13 bases between. CDR3 nucleotides: TGTGCCAGCCGAGAGGGCCCCACCTACGAGCAGTACTTC. As protein: CASREGPTYEQYF.

This clone was observed once. The chain links TRBV15 to TRBJ1-4; perhaps TRBD1 as D (5 bases). Germline CDR1 reads LNHNV; CDR2 reads YYDKDF (reference sequence). V gave up 5 bases and J gave up 7 bases, with 14 bases separating them. The CDR3 sequence is 14 residues long. The CDR3 DNA reads TGTGCCACCAGCGGCCGGGGGAGGGGTGAAAAACTGTTTTTT. It specifies CATSGRGRGEKLFF.

J is TRBJ1-1 and V is TRBV10-3; D call uncertain. Germline values: CDR1 ENHRY, CDR2 SYGVKD. V was trimmed by 3 bases and J by 8 bases, leaving 13 bases between them. There are 13 residues in the CDR3. CDR3 sequence (DNA): TGTGCCATCAGTGATCGTAGGCAGCTCGAAGCTTTCTTT. Translating gives CAISDRRQLEAFF.

CDR3 nucleotide sequence: TGTGCCAGCAGCCCACAGGGGAGCTCTGGAAACACCATATATTTT. It translates to CASSPQGSSGNTIYF. This chain connects TRBV7-9 to TRBJ1-3; 7 bases line up with TRBD1. This CDR3 contains 15 residues. The junction had 4 bases not matched to a gene; V was cut back by 5 bases and J by 0 bases. The V gene's germline CDR1 is SEHNR and CDR2 FQNEAQ (reference sequence).

The chain uses TRBV5-6 and TRBJ1-1; D gene ambiguous. Trimming removed 4 bases at V and 4 bases at J, with 14 bases between. The CDR3 sequence is 14 residues long. Per germline, CDR1 SGHDT and CDR2 YYEEEE. The CDR3 reads CASSPVGYGTEAFF. As DNA, the CDR3 is TGTGCCAGCAGCCCGGTAGGGTATGGCACTGAAGCTTTCTTT.

This chain joins TRBV11-2 and TRBJ2-5, with D tentatively TRBD1 (5 bases). Trimming shortened V by 2 bases and J by 0 bases, and 16 bases separated the two germline ends. CDR1 SGHAT and CDR2 FQNNGV come from the germline V gene. The CDR3 contains 17 residues. The DNA of the CDR3 is TGTGCCAGCAGCTTACCGCAGGGCCGGTTGTACCAAGAGACCCAGTACTTC. It specifies CASSLPQGRLYQETQYF.

The rearrangement links TRBV27 to TRBJ1-1; D might be TRBD1 (6 bases). Trimming took 3 bases from V and 3 from J, leaving 11 bases between them. Germline assignment: CDR1 MNHEY and CDR2 SMNVEV (reference sequence). CDR3 length: 14 residues. CDR3 protein: CASSLNRAYTEAFF. In nucleotides, the CDR3 is TGTGCCAGCAGTTTGAACAGGGCTTACACTGAAGCTTTCTTT.